This is a list of T cell receptor beta chains from one sample in a study of T cell changes during pregnancy in multiple sclerosis. Only in-frame clones appear in the TCRdb table, and some are missing; sequencing was by immunoSEQ multiplex PCR. The repertoire includes roughly 30,000 clones, more than 75% of them detected once, and under 9.5% sits in the top ten. Source: CD8+ T cells from peripheral blood mononuclear cells, taken after pregnancy. These receptors originate from a female donor with multiple sclerosis, enrolled in a pregnancy study. Both conserved end residues are part of each CDR3. Fields, in order: V gene, CDR3 length, D gene, CDR3 protein. A D gene is named only where the DNA matches it firmly.

v_gene: TRBV15
len: 15
d_gene: .
CDR3aa: CATSRDRGGATEAFF

v_gene: TRBV10-3
len: 15
d_gene: .
CDR3aa: CAISELGDFNSPLHF

v_gene: TRBV5-6
len: 14
d_gene: TRBD1
CDR3aa: CASSWGQGENEQYF

v_gene: TRBV6-4
len: 15
d_gene: .
CDR3aa: CASSTSGGAGNEQFF

v_gene: TRBV7-9
len: 17
d_gene: TRBD1
CDR3aa: CASSPRDRRGPSHEQFF

v_gene: TRBV6-5
len: 15
d_gene: .
CDR3aa: CASSLNRDNTGELFF

v_gene: TRBV9
len: 13
d_gene: .
CDR3aa: CASSVDGDSALHF

v_gene: TRBV4-1
len: 14
d_gene: TRBD1
CDR3aa: CASSQNRGVTEAFF

v_gene: TRBV6-4
len: 16
d_gene: TRBD2
CDR3aa: CASSDSGLAGGNEQFF

v_gene: TRBV9
len: 19
d_gene: TRBD1
CDR3aa: CASSATPYPKGQLNTEAFF

v_gene: TRBV2
len: 15
d_gene: TRBD1
CDR3aa: CASSDLGTGTNEQFF

v_gene: TRBV19
len: 18
d_gene: .
CDR3aa: CASSRGGGAGGRAGELFF

v_gene: TRBV5-6
len: 14
d_gene: .
CDR3aa: CASSLTLMNTEAFF

v_gene: TRBV10-2
len: 14
d_gene: .
CDR3aa: CASSAWGRPIEQYF

v_gene: TRBV4-1
len: 17
d_gene: TRBD1
CDR3aa: CASSQGQLTPFNTEAFF

v_gene: TRBV6-1
len: 17
d_gene: TRBD2
CDR3aa: CASSGYPIAGGSNEQFF

v_gene: TRBV29-1
len: 15
d_gene: TRBD1
CDR3aa: CSAGNPGTARGGYTF

v_gene: TRBV27
len: 16
d_gene: .
CDR3aa: CASSHGWGAGTYEQYF

v_gene: TRBV6-5
len: 15
d_gene: .
CDR3aa: CASKNFLWGADTQYF

v_gene: TRBV2
len: 14
d_gene: .
CDR3aa: CASSETGSTYEQYF

v_gene: TRBV6-4
len: 15
d_gene: .
CDR3aa: CASSPGHLDTGELFF

v_gene: TRBV27
len: 14
d_gene: .
CDR3aa: CASSSQGANQPQHF

v_gene: TRBV11-2
len: 11
d_gene: .
CDR3aa: CASTLNTEAFF

v_gene: TRBV4-2
len: 15
d_gene: .
CDR3aa: CASSLLQGVRETQYF

v_gene: TRBV19
len: 15
d_gene: .
CDR3aa: CASSITPYSNQPQHF

v_gene: TRBV27
len: 12
d_gene: .
CDR3aa: CAGCSRHYGYTF

v_gene: TRBV5-6
len: 15
d_gene: .
CDR3aa: CASSPWGGATDTQYF

v_gene: TRBV6-1
len: 12
d_gene: .
CDR3aa: CASSPPYTEAFF

v_gene: TRBV2
len: 15
d_gene: .
CDR3aa: CASNGGADAYNEQFF

v_gene: TRBV2
len: 17
d_gene: .
CDR3aa: CASSPGHLDAYNSPLHF

v_gene: TRBV15
len: 19
d_gene: TRBD1
CDR3aa: CATSRAPDGGDRGQQPQHF

v_gene: TRBV5-1
len: 14
d_gene: .
CDR3aa: CASSLGLNYNEQFF

v_gene: TRBV6-1
len: 13
d_gene: .
CDR3aa: CASSKTETYEQYF

v_gene: TRBV7-9
len: 11
d_gene: .
CDR3aa: CASSFAGILFF

v_gene: TRBV13
len: 14
d_gene: .
CDR3aa: CASSPGEGSTEAFF

v_gene: TRBV4-1
len: 16
d_gene: .
CDR3aa: CASSQDPNPGSTEAFF

v_gene: TRBV7-6
len: 15
d_gene: TRBD1
CDR3aa: CASSYGTGNLYEQYF

v_gene: TRBV11-2
len: 12
d_gene: .
CDR3aa: CASSPALYGYTF

v_gene: TRBV27
len: 14
d_gene: TRBD1
CDR3aa: CASAGTGGPDTQYF

v_gene: TRBV7-9
len: 15
d_gene: .
CDR3aa: CASSPTTTSYNEQFF

v_gene: TRBV7-8
len: 14
d_gene: .
CDR3aa: CASSLVGARNEQFF

v_gene: TRBV6-4
len: 15
d_gene: .
CDR3aa: CASSGSPQSTDTQYF

v_gene: TRBV7-9
len: 13
d_gene: TRBD1
CDR3aa: CASSINRGTEAFF

v_gene: TRBV4-3
len: 16
d_gene: TRBD1
CDR3aa: CASSQGPGQGQQPQHF

v_gene: TRBV15
len: 16
d_gene: .
CDR3aa: CATSRDSGGESYEQYF